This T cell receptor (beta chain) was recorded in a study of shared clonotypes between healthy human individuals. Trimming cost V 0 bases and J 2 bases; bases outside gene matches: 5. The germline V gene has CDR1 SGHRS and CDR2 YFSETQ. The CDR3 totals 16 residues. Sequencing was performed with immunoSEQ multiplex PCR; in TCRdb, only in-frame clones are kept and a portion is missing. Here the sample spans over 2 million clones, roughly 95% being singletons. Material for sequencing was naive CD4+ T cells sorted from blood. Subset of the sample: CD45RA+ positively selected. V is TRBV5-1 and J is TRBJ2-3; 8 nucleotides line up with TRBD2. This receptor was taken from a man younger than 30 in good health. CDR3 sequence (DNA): TGCGCCAGCAGCTTGGTCAAGCGGGGGACCACAGATACGCAGTATTTT. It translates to CASSLVKRGTTDTQYF.